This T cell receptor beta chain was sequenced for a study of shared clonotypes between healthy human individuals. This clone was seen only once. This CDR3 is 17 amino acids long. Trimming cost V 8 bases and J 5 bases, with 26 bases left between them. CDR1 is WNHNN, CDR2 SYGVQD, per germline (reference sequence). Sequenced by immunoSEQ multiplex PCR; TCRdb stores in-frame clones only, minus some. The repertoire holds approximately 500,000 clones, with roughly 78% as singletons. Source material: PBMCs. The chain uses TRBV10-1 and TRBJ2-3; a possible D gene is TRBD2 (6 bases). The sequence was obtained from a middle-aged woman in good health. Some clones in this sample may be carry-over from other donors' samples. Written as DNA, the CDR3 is TGCGCCAGCTCAGGAGGGAGAACCTTGCTTAGCCAAGATACGCAGTATTTT. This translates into CASSGGRTLLSQDTQYF.